The 14 T cell receptor beta chains below all came from one sample that was sequenced in a study of cytomegalovirus exposure and HLA in healthy donors. PCR was performed using 60 Vbeta and 13 Jbeta primers. Using immunoSEQ multiplex PCR, the repertoire was profiled, and TCRdb retains in-frame clones only, with some absent. Here the sample spans fewer than 150,000 clones, under 70% being singletons. The sample was PBMCs. The receptors here all came from a man younger than 35 in good health and CMV-seropositive.

J is TRBJ1-5 and V is TRBV6-6; D is undetermined. The V end was cut by 2 bases, the J end by 2 bases, with 10 bases between. Germline CDR1 is MNHNY and CDR2 is SVGAGI (reference sequence). This CDR3 region has 15 residues. CDR3 amino acids: CASSYARSGNQPQHF. DNA for the CDR3: TGTGCCAGCAGTTACGCACGGTCGGGCAATCAGCCCCAGCATTTT.

J is TRBJ2-5 and V is TRBV9; 10 bases are shared with TRBD1. The V segment lost 0 bases and the J segment 5 bases; nucleotides outside the gene matches: 10. The CDR3 is made up of 17 amino acids. Looked up from germline, CDR1 is SGDLS and CDR2 is YYNGEE. The CDR3: CASSVDLGTGAGETQYF. CDR3 nucleotides: TGTGCCAGCAGCGTAGATCTCGGGACAGGGGCAGGGGAGACCCAGTACTTC.

The chain combines TRBV7-2 with TRBJ1-6; D may be TRBD1 (6 bases). V shed 5 bases and J shed 8 bases, with 10 bases lying between them. The CDR3 is made up of 13 amino acids. Germline V CDR1 and CDR2: SGHTA, FQGNSA. The CDR3 loop reads CASSQDSYSPLHF. The CDR3 region has the DNA TGTGCCAGCAGCCAGGACAGTTATTCACCCCTCCACTTT.

V is TRBV6-5 and J is TRBJ1-2; TRBD1 might be the D (6 bases). The CDR3 runs 13 residues. Germline-derived CDR1 and CDR2 are MNHEY and SVGAGI. The V gene lost 4 bases and the J gene lost 8 bases, with 14 bases spanning the gap. CDR3 bases: TGTGCCAGCAGTTCCCAGGGCAGGGGAGGCTACACCTTC. The encoded protein is CASSSQGRGGYTF.

The chain links TRBV11-2 to TRBJ2-7, with 10 nucleotides matching TRBD1. This CDR3 contains 14 residues. V gave up 4 bases and J gave up 4 bases; unmatched junction bases: 4. Germline assignment: CDR1 SGHAT and CDR2 FQNNGV. CDR3 in DNA: TGTGCCAGCAGCTCCCCGGGACAGGGGTACGAGCAGTACGTC. It is translated as CASSSPGQGYEQYV.

The chain combines TRBV10-1 with TRBJ1-2; a weak D match, TRBD1 (5 bases). V lost 4 bases to trimming and J lost 9 bases, with 9 bases between them. The CDR3 runs 11 residues. Germline values: CDR1 WNHNN, CDR2 SYGVQD (reference sequence). CDR3: CASSGGGSYTF. CDR3 DNA: TGCGCCAGCAGTGGGGGCGGTAGCTACACCTTC.

In its sample, this clone was seen a few times. This chain uses TRBV6-6 with TRBJ1-5; 8 nucleotides line up with TRBD1. Germline trimming cut 6 bases from V and 0 bases from J; bases unmatched to any gene: 4. Germline-derived CDR1 and CDR2 are MNHNY and SVGAGI (reference sequence). The CDR3 totals 15 residues. CDR3 sequence reads: CASRKGQVSNQPQHF. The CDR3 DNA is TGTGCCAGCAGAAAGGGACAGGTTAGCAATCAGCCCCAGCATTTT.

The gene calls are TRBV7-2 and TRBJ2-5, with D unclear. Germline lookup yields CDR1 SGHTA and CDR2 FQGNSA. This CDR3 is 12 amino acids long. V gave up 3 bases and J gave up 0 bases, with 2 bases separating them. The CDR3: CASSFNQETQYF. As DNA, the CDR3 is TGTGCCAGCAGCTTTAACCAAGAGACCCAGTACTTC.

This clone was counted only a few times. The gene calls are TRBV6-5 and TRBJ1-5, with TRBD1 identical over 7 bases. Germline V gives CDR1 MNHEY, CDR2 SVGAGI. This CDR3 comprises 15 residues. V dropped 6 bases and J dropped 1; count of bases not matched to a gene: 6. The CDR3 DNA sequence: TGTGCCAGCAGCCCCTCGACAGGGAGCAATCAGCCCCAGCATTTT. This translates into CASSPSTGSNQPQHF.

The CDR3 DNA reads as TGTGCCAGCAGTGTGGACAGGGTCGCCTACGAGCAGTACTTC. Translation: CASSVDRVAYEQYF. V usage is TRBV6-5 and J usage is TRBJ2-7, with 8 bases that match TRBD1. V trimming: 5 bases; J trimming: 2 bases; junction bases outside the gene matches: 5. This CDR3 is built from 14 residues. Germline V gives CDR1 MNHEY, CDR2 SVGAGI.

CDR3 nucleotide sequence: TGTGCCAGCAGTGAGGGACAGGAGAATGAAAAACTGTTTTTT. It encodes CASSEGQENEKLFF. This rearrangement joins TRBV6-5 to TRBJ1-4, with 8 bases identical to TRBD1. V lost 5 bases, J lost 5 bases, and 4 bases stayed unmatched. CDR3 length: 14 amino acids. CDR1 and CDR2 from the germline V gene are MNHEY and SVGAGI.

This clone was seen more than once but under ten times. The rearrangement links TRBV4-2 to TRBJ2-3; 9 bases match TRBD2. The CDR3 has 16 amino acids. Losses at the gene ends were 0 bases for V and 2 bases for J; bases not matched to a gene: 3. Germline V lookup: CDR1 LGHNA, CDR2 YNFKEQ. The CDR3 loop reads CASSQEAGGATDTQYF. The CDR3 nucleotides read TGTGCCAGCAGCCAAGAGGCGGGGGGGGCCACAGATACGCAGTATTTT.

CDR3: CASSLVRGGPNTGELFF. Written as DNA, the CDR3 is TGTGCCAGCAGCTTAGTCCGGGGTGGCCCGAACACCGGGGAGCTGTTTTTT. The chain links TRBV7-9 to TRBJ2-2; TRBD2 is a possible D gene (5 bases). Germline-derived CDR1 and CDR2 are SEHNR and FQNEAQ (reference sequence). The length of the CDR3 is 17 residues. Trimming removed 1 base at V and 0 bases at J, with 12 bases between.

This clone was observed a few times. Here the CDR3 DNA reads TGCAGCGCCCGGGACAGGGAGCTCGAGCAGTACTTC. Its protein product is CSARDRELEQYF. The J gene is TRBJ2-7, the V gene TRBV29-1, with 9 positions matching TRBD1. This CDR3 region has 12 residues. Trimming at V came to 7 bases and at J to 6 bases, leaving 7 bases not matched to a gene. Germline CDR1 is SQVTM and CDR2 is ANQGSEA.